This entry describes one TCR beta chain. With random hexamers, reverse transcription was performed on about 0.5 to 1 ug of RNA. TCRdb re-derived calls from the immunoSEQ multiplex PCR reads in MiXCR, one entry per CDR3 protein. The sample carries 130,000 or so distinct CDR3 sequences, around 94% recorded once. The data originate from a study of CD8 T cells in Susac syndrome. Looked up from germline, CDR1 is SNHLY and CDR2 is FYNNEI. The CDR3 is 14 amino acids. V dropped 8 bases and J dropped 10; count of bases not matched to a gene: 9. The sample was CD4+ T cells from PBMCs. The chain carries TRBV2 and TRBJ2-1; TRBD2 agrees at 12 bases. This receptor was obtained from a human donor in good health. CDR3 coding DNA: TGTGCCAGCTCCCTGTCTAGCGGGAGGGGGGAGCAGTTCTTC. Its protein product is CASSLSSGRGEQFF. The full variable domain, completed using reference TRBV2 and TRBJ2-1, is EPEVTQTPSHQVTQMGQEVILRCVPISNHLYFYWYRQILGQKVEFLVSFYNNEISEKSEIFDDQFSVERPDGSNFTLKIRSTKLEDSAMYFCASSLSSGRGEQFFGPGTRLTVL.